This T cell receptor (beta chain) was identified during a study of OX40 agonist ivuxolimab in advanced cancers. Study-level background: Patients were treated with intravenous ivuxolimab, dosed at 0.01 to 10 mg/kg and infused every 2 weeks. Study results and limitations: Researchers report that CD8+ T cells had, on average, more expanded clones than CD4+.

Blood draws occurred at baseline, cycle 4 day 1, and cycle 7 day 1. For this clone: Its specificity is not known.

Clones were read by immunoSEQ multiplex PCR, and TCRdb kept only the in-frame ones, dropping some. The sample contains tens of thousands of clones, about 88% of which appear only once. J gave up 2 bases and V 4 bases, and 5 bases lay outside the gene matches. From germline, CDR1 is MNHEY and CDR2 SVGAGI. The CDR3 runs to 14 residues. The rearrangement uses TRBV6-5 and TRBJ2-7, with TRBD1 matching over 7 bases. Sequenced material: CD4+ or CD8+ T cells sorted from blood, taken in a trial of the OX40 agonist ivuxolimab. The TCR originated in an adult with an advanced solid tumor such as melanoma, head and neck, liver or kidney cancer. The CDR3 coding sequence is TGTGCCAGCAGTTTACAGGGGTCAACCTACGAGCAGTACTTC. Translation gives CASSLQGSTYEQYF.